The sequence of this TCR beta chain was determined in a study of naive and memory T cell subsets. Both TRBC1 and TRBC2 were covered by a beta constant-region primer of two equimolar oligonucleotides. The ligated cDNA underwent four PCR rounds using SP2 and nested alpha and beta constant-region primers. MiXCR, run by TCRdb on the UMI-ligation and nested PCR reads, gives a single entry per CDR3 protein. The table lists around 93,000 distinct CDR3 sequences, about 10% of them singletons. Cells stained for CD3, CD4, CD8, CD45RA and CD27 were sorted into four subsets. This CDR3 has 14 residues. The V end was cut by 6 bases, the J end by 6 bases, with 18 bases between. About this clonotype itself: Its target is not known.

Study observations and caveats: Over 85% of naive TCR sequences appeared only once, unlike memory subsets. Naive repertoires, especially CD8, held a few larger clonotypes, possibly memory cells re-expressing CD45RA.

The source of this sequence is a human donor in good health. V is TRBV12-3 or TRBV12-4 and J is TRBJ2-7; D could derive from TRBD1 or TRBD2 (5 bases each). Sequenced input: naive CD4+ T cells from blood. The CDR3 sequence is CASRDGLDGGEQYF. CDR3 coding DNA: TGTGCCAGCAGAGATGGTCTGGATGGGGGCGAGCAGTACTTC.